Listed below are T cell receptor beta chains from one sample, sequenced in a study of blood T cell repertoires in COVID-19. Assay used: immunoSEQ multiplex PCR; TCRdb lists only in-frame clones, some missing. The sample shows 100,000 to 150,000 clones, 86% of them seen only once. The sequencing input was peripheral blood. These TCRs come from a woman between 65 and 79 years old with COVID-19, enrolled during active disease. CDR3s include the opening cysteine and the closing phenylalanine or tryptophan. D genes are given only for firm matches. Part of the rows lack a size; the others show once, few, many or a class for expanded clones.

clone size	V gene	D gene	J gene	CDR3 DNA	CDR3 protein
once	TRBV3-1/TRBV3-2	.	TRBJ1-3	TGTGCCAGCAGCCAAGATACGGTAGCAGGAAACACCATATATTTT	CASSQDTVAGNTIYF
.	TRBV7-9	TRBD2	TRBJ2-4	TGTGCCAGCAGCGAGTTCGGACTAGCGGAAAACATTCAGTACTTC	CASSEFGLAENIQYF
.	TRBV28	.	TRBJ2-5	TGTGCCAGCAGGACCACAGGGAGGGGAGAGACCCAGTACTTC	CASRTTGRGETQYF
.	TRBV11-3	TRBD2	TRBJ2-5	TGTGCCAGCAGTCGGCGGGGGTCTGGGGAGACCCAGTACTTC	CASSRRGSGETQYF
few	TRBV7-3	TRBD1	TRBJ1-1	TGTGCCAGCAGCTTGTCCGGGACAGGGAACACTGAAGCTTTCTTT	CASSLSGTGNTEAFF
.	TRBV23-1	.	TRBJ1-6	TGCGCCAGCAGTCAATCGGCAGCCAACTATTTCTCCTATAATTCACCCCTCCACTTT	CASSQSAANYFSYNSPLHF
.	TRBV20-1	TRBD1	TRBJ2-7	TGCAGTGCTAGTGGGAATCCGGGACAGGCAAACGAGCAGTACTTC	CSASGNPGQANEQYF
.	TRBV19	.	TRBJ1-5	TGTGCCAGTAGTATAGCCCCAGGGATGGCGGATCAGCCCCAGCATTTT	CASSIAPGMADQPQHF
.	TRBV18	TRBD2	TRBJ2-7	TGTGCCAGCTCACCTCAAGAGGGACTAGCGGGGGGTAGCGAGCAGTACTTC	CASSPQEGLAGGSEQYF
.	TRBV7-8	.	TRBJ1-6	TGTGCCAGCAGCTTGACGCGGGATTCACCCCTCCACTTT	CASSLTRDSPLHF
once	TRBV11-2	TRBD2	TRBJ2-5	TGTGCCAGCAGCTTGGGACTAGCGGGGGGCGGAGGGACCCAGTACTTC	CASSLGLAGGGGTQYF
.	TRBV5-1	TRBD1	TRBJ2-5	TGCGCCAGCAGCTTCGGAGACAGGGATCAAGAGACCCAGTACTTC	CASSFGDRDQETQYF
.	TRBV5-4	TRBD2	TRBJ2-5	TGTGCCAGCAGCGTAAAACTAGCGGGGGCAGAGACCCAGTACTTC	CASSVKLAGAETQYF
once	TRBV6-1	TRBD1	TRBJ1-4	TGTGCCAGCAGTGACAGGGGGAAGGTTGAAAAACTGTTTTTT	CASSDRGKVEKLFF